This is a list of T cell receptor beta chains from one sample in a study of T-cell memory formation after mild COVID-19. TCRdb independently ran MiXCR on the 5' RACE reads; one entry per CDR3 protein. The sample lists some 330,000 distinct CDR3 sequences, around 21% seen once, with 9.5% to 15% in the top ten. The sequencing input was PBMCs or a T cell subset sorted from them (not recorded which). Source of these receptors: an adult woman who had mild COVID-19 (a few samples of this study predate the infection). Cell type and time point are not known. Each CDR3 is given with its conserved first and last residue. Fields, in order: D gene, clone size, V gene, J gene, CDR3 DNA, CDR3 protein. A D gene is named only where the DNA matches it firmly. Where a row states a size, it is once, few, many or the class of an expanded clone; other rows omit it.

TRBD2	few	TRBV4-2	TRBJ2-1	TGTGCCAGCACCCCAGGGACTAGCGGGAGCTATGAGCAGTTCTTC	CASTPGTSGSYEQFF
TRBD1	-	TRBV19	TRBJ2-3	TGTGCCAGTAGTATGCTGACAGGGGCGCAGGTAGATACGCAGTATTTT	CASSMLTGAQVDTQYF
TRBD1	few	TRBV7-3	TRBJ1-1	TGTGCCAGCAGTTCCGGGACAGGACTAGCTGGAGCTTTCTTT	CASSSGTGLAGAFF
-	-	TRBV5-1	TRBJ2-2	TGCGCCAGCAGCTTGAGGTGGGATACCGGGGAGCTGTTTTTT	CASSLRWDTGELFF
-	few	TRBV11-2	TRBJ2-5	TGTGCCAGCAGCTTCAGGGGCGGACAAGAGACCCAGTACTTC	CASSFRGGQETQYF
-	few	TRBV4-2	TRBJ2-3	TGCGCCAGCAGCCAAGATGTTAGATCTAGCACAGATACGCAGTATTTT	CASSQDVRSSTDTQYF
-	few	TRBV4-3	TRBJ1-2	TGCGCCAGCAGCCAAGATGTGTCCAGGGGATATGGCTACACCTTC	CASSQDVSRGYGYTF
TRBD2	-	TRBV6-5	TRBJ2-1	TGTGCCAGCAGTTACTCTCTAGCGGGGGGATATGAGCAGTTCTTC	CASSYSLAGGYEQFF
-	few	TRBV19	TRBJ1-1	TGTGCCAGTAGCACCCTATCGACCGCTAACACTGAAGCTTTCTTT	CASSTLSTANTEAFF
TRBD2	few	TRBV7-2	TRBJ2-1	TGTGCCAGCAGTTATGGACTAGCGGGGGGTAACAATGAGCAGTTCTTC	CASSYGLAGGNNEQFF
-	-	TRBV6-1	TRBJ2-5	TGTGCCAGCCGTATAGCGGGGACAGGGCTAGAGACCCAGTACTTC	CASRIAGTGLETQYF
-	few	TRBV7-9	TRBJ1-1	TGTGCCAGCAGCGCTTGGGGGCTGCGTACTGAAGCTTTCTTT	CASSAWGLRTEAFF
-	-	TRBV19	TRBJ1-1	TGTGCCAGTAGTTTCGACGCCCGGGACACTGAAGCTTTCTTT	CASSFDARDTEAFF
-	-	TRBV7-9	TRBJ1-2	TGTGCCAGCAGCTTAGCAGCAGTGACTCTTGGCTACACCTTC	CASSLAAVTLGYTF
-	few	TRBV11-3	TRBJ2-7	TGTGCCAGCAGCTTAGCGGGACACTCCTCCTACGAGCAGTACTTC	CASSLAGHSSYEQYF
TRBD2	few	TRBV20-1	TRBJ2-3	TGCAGTGCTAGAGACGGCGGGAGTCCTACAGATACGCAGTATTTT	CSARDGGSPTDTQYF
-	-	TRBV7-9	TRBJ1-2	TGTGCCAGCAGTACGGGGACCTATGGCTACACCTTC	CASSTGTYGYTF
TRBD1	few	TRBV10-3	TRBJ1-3	TGTGCCATCAGTAGTACAGGGGGCTACAACACCATATATTTT	CAISSTGGYNTIYF
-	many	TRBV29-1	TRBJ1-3	TGCAGCGTTGGTCAAGTAGCAGGCGCCTTTGGAAACACCATATATTTT	CSVGQVAGAFGNTIYF
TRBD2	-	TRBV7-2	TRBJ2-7	TGTGCCAGCAGCTTCACGGGGGGACTGTACGAGCAGTACTTC	CASSFTGGLYEQYF
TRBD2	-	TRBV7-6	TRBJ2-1	TGTGCCAGCAGCCCCGGGACTAGCGGGAATAGTGAGCAGTTCTTC	CASSPGTSGNSEQFF
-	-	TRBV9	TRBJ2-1	TGTGCCAGCAGCGTAATAACGGGAGCAGGTGAGCAGTTCTTC	CASSVITGAGEQFF
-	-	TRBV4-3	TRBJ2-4	TGCGCCAGCAGCCAAGATTACCCCGCTGCTAGCATTCAGTACTTC	CASSQDYPAASIQYF
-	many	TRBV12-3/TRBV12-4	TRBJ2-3	TGTGCCAGCAGCTTACTGGGACCTAGCACAGATACGCAGTATTTT	CASSLLGPSTDTQYF
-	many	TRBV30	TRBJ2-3	TGTGCCTGGAGTTCACGACGCGCAGATACGCAGTATTTT	CAWSSRRADTQYF
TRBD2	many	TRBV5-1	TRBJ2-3	TGCGCCAGCAGCTTTGGGACTAGCGGGAGTCGGCTGGATACGCAGTATTTT	CASSFGTSGSRLDTQYF
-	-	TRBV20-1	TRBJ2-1	TGCAGTGGTAAGGAAGACAGGCTGGGAGAGCAGTTCTTC	CSGKEDRLGEQFF
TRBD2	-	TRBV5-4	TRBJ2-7	TGTGCCAGCAGCGGGGGAACTAGCGGGAGTCCCTACGAGCAGTACTTC	CASSGGTSGSPYEQYF
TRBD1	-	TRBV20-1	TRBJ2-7	TGCAGTGCTAGCGCCGGACAGGGGCCCTCCTACGAGCAGTACTTC	CSASAGQGPSYEQYF
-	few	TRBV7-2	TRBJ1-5	TGTGCCAGCAGCTGGGACCTTCAGCCCCAGCATTTT	CASSWDLQPQHF
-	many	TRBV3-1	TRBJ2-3	TGTGCCAGCAGCCACGGGAGCACAGATACGCAGTATTTT	CASSHGSTDTQYF
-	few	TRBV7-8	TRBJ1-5	TGTGCCAGCAGCTTAGAGGCGGGGAATCAGCCCCAGCATTTT	CASSLEAGNQPQHF
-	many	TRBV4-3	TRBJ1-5	TGCGCCAGCAGCCAAGATGCAACCTACAATCAGCCCCAGCATTTT	CASSQDATYNQPQHF
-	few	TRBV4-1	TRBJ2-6	TGCGCCAGCAGCCAAATGCTACGAGGGAACTTTGGGGCCAACGTCCTGACTTTC	CASSQMLRGNFGANVLTF
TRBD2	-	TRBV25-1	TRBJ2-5	TGTGCCAGCAGTGAACAAAGCGGGGGGGGAAAAGAGACCCAGTACTTC	CASSEQSGGGKETQYF
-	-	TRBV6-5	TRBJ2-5	TGTGCCAGCAGTTACTTGCAGGGTACGGAGACCCAGTACTTC	CASSYLQGTETQYF
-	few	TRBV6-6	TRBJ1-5	TGTGCCAGCAGTTACGTCGATCGGCCCCAGCATTTT	CASSYVDRPQHF
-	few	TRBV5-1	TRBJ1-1	TGCGCCAGCAGCTTGGAAGAGGGCGCGAAGACTGAAGCTTTCTTT	CASSLEEGAKTEAFF
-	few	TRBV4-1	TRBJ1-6	TGCGCCAGCAGCCAAGATCGAGGGAGGCGGAGCCTTTTT	CASSQDRGRRSLF
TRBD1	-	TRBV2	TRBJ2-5	TGTGCCGGGACCGACAGGGCCCAAGAGACCCAGTACTTC	CAGTDRAQETQYF
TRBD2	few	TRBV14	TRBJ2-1	TGTGCCAGCAGCCAGCTAGCGGGAGGCAATGAGCAGTTCTTC	CASSQLAGGNEQFF
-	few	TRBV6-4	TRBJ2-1	TGTGCCAGCAGCGAGAGCTCCTACAATGAGCAGTTCTTC	CASSESSYNEQFF
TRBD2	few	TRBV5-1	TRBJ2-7	TGCGCCAGCAGCTTTGGACTAGCGGGAGAGGGCGAGCAGTACTTC	CASSFGLAGEGEQYF
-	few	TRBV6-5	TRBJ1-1	TGTGCCAGCAGTTACACGGGCAGCACTGAAGCTTTCTTT	CASSYTGSTEAFF
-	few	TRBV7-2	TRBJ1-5	TGTGCCAGCAGTCCTTTGGGGGGGGCGAGGGTCAATCAGCCCCAGCATTTT	CASSPLGGARVNQPQHF
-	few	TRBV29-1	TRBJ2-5	TGCAGCGTTCATCGTCAAGAGACCCAGTACTTC	CSVHRQETQYF
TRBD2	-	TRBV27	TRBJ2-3	TGTGCCAGCAGTTGGATGACTAGCGGGGGGGAAGATACGCAGTATTTT	CASSWMTSGGEDTQYF
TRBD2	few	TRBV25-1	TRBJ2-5	TGTGCCAGCACCCCCTGGGAAAGCGGGGGGGACCAAGAGACCCAGTACTTC	CASTPWESGGDQETQYF
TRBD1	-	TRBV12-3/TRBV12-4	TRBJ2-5	TGTGCCAGCACCCGAGGGACAGGCCAAGAGACCCAGTACTTC	CASTRGTGQETQYF
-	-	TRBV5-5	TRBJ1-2	TGTGCCAGCAGCATCCCGGGAACCTTGGGCTACACCTTC	CASSIPGTLGYTF
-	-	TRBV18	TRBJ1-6	TGTGCCAGCTCCCCCGGCGGGGATTCACCCCTCCACTTT	CASSPGGDSPLHF
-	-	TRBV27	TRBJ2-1	TGTGCCAGCGGGGCCGAGAGCTCCTACAATGAGCAGTTCTTC	CASGAESSYNEQFF
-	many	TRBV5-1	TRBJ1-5	TGCGCCAGCAGCCCCTGTGGGCCCCAGCATTTT	CASSPCGPQHF
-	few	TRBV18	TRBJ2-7	TGTGCCAGCTCCCAAGACGGAGGTAGCGCCTACGAGCAGTACTTC	CASSQDGGSAYEQYF